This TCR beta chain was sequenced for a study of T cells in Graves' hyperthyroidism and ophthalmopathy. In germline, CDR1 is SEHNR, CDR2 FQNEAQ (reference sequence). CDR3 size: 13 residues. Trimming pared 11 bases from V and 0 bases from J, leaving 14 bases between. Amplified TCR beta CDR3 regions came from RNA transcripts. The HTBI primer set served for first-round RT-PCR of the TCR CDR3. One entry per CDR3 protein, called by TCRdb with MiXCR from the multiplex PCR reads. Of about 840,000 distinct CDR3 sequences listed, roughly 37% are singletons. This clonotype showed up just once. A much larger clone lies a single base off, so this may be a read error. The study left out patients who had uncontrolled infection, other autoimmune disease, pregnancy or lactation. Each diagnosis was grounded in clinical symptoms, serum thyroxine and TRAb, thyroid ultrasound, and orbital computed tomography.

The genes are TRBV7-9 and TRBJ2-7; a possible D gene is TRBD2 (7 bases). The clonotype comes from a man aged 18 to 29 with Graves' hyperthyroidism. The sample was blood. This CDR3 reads CAGRDISSYEQYF. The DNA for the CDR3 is TGTGCCGGGAGGGACATAAGCTCCTACGAGCAGTACTTC.